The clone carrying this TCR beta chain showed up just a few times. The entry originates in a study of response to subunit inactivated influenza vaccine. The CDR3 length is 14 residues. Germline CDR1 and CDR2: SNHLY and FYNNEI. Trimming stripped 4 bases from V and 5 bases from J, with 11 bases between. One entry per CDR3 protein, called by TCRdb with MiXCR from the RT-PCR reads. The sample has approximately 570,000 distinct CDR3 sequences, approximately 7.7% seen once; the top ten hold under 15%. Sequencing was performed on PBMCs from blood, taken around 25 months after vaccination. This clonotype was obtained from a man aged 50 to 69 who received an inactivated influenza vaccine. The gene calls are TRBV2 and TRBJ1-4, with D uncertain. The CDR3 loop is CASSVSRRNEKLFF. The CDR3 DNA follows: TGTGCCAGCAGTGTCAGCCGAAGAAATGAAAAACTGTTTTTT.